The 3 T cell receptor beta chains below were found in one sample sequenced in a study of vaccination and CD4 T cells after COVID-19. The study sequenced cultured CD4+ T cell DNA using the Oncomine TCR Beta short-read assay. TCRdb redid the calling of the PCR reads with MiXCR, one entry per CDR3 protein. This table holds about 10,000 distinct CDR3 sequences, about 42% found once. No antigen is known for these receptors. Treatment described: roughly 10-day PBMC culture with coronavirus spike peptide pools or control peptides (ViraFEST assay). Sequencing used CD4+ T cells from blood, cultured in vitro. The receptors come from a human donor who had recovered from COVID-19.

The rearrangement links TRBV30 to TRBJ2-2, with D maybe TRBD2 (6 bases). The CDR3 consists of 15 residues. V shed 3 bases and J shed 5 bases, with 16 bases lying between them. The germline V gene encodes CDR1 GTSNPN and CDR2 SVGIG (reference sequence). The CDR3 spells CAWRGLLFQTGELFF. CDR3 nucleotides: TGTGCCTGGAGGGGACTTCTTTTTCAAACCGGGGAGCTGTTTTTT. The full variable domain, in which reference TRBV30 and TRBJ2-2 provide the parts outside the CDR3, is SQTIHQWPATLVQPVGSPLSLECTVEGTSNPNLYWYRQAAGRGLQLLFYSVGIGQISSEVPQNLSASRPQDRQFILSSKKLLLSDSGFYLCAWRGLLFQTGELFFGEGSRLTVL.

The chain couples TRBV7-2 to TRBJ2-1; 9 positions agree with TRBD2. Per germline, CDR1 SGHTA and CDR2 FQGNSA. The V segment lost 5 bases and the J segment 8 bases; nucleotides outside the gene matches: 13. The CDR3 runs to 16 residues. Here the CDR3 reads CASSGLASGEAHEQFF. CDR3 sequence (DNA): TGTGCCAGCAGCGGCCTGGCTAGCGGGGAGGCCCATGAGCAGTTCTTC.

The rearrangement links TRBV5-1 to TRBJ1-6, with 9 nucleotides matching TRBD1. Trimming removed 4 bases from V and 7 bases from J; junction bases left unmatched: 3. Germline V gene data show CDR1 as SGHRS and CDR2 as YFSETQ. There are 14 residues in the CDR3. CDR3 DNA: TGCGCCAGCAGCGGGGGGACAGGGAATTCACCCCTCCACTTT. Translation gives CASSGGTGNSPLHF.